This is a list of T cell receptor beta chains from one sample in a study of cytomegalovirus exposure and HLA in healthy donors. Generated by immunoSEQ multiplex PCR, the TCRdb table keeps only in-frame clones and is missing some. Here the sample spans around 160,000 clones, 75% to 80% being singletons. Input material: PBMCs. The receptor set was obtained from a woman aged 40 to 50 in good health and CMV-seropositive. CDR3s include the opening cysteine and the closing phenylalanine or tryptophan. The D gene is left open where the match is weak.

>TRBD1|TRBJ2-2|TRBV5-8
CASSHGYRGRNTGELFF
TGTGCCAGCAGCCACGGATACAGGGGTCGGAACACCGGGGAGCTGTTTTTT
>TRBD2|TRBJ2-1|TRBV9
CASSVDRAGSRYNEQFF
TGTGCCAGCAGCGTAGATCGAGCGGGATCTAGGTACAATGAGCAGTTCTTC
>.|TRBJ2-6|TRBV2
CASSESPVLTF
TGTGCCAGCAGTGAAAGCCCCGTCCTGACTTTC
>TRBD1|TRBJ1-1|TRBV28
CASSITGGRNTEAFF
TGTGCCAGCAGTATAACAGGGGGCCGGAACACTGAAGCTTTCTTT
>.|TRBJ2-2|TRBV11-2
CASSLDWGENTGELFF
TGTGCCAGCAGCTTAGATTGGGGGGAGAACACCGGGGAGCTGTTTTTT
>TRBD1|TRBJ1-1|TRBV19
CASSILGQGRMTEAFF
TGTGCCAGTAGTATCCTCGGACAGGGGCGGATGACTGAAGCTTTCTTT
>.|TRBJ2-1|TRBV5-3
CARSSTASFSYNEQFF
TGTGCCAGAAGCTCGACAGCGAGTTTCTCCTACAATGAGCAGTTCTTC
>.|TRBJ2-2|TRBV2
CASSEEALWAGELFF
TGTGCCAGCAGTGAGGAGGCCCTATGGGCGGGGGAGCTGTTTTTT
>TRBD1|TRBJ2-2|TRBV7-8
CASSSQGAQNTGELFF
TGTGCCAGCAGCTCTCAGGGGGCACAGAACACCGGGGAGCTGTTTTTT
>.|TRBJ2-5|TRBV20-1
CSARYGETQYF
TGCAGTGCTAGATACGGAGAGACCCAGTACTTC
>TRBD1|TRBJ1-2|TRBV6-1
CASSEAGTGLLGGYTF
TGTGCCAGCAGTGAAGCCGGGACAGGGCTTTTGGGGGGCTACACCTTC
>.|TRBJ1-5|TRBV7-2
CASSLDSRYQPQHF
TGTGCCAGCAGCTTGGACAGCCGCTACCAGCCCCAGCATTTT
>TRBD1|TRBJ2-1|TRBV2
CASRNRGPYNEQFF
TGTGCCAGCAGAAACAGGGGGCCATACAATGAGCAGTTCTTC
>.|TRBJ2-4|TRBV11-2
CASSRGQGLAKNIQYF
TGTGCCAGCAGCCGTGGGCAGGGCTTAGCCAAAAACATTCAGTACTTC
>.|TRBJ2-1|TRBV29-1
CSVEIGGDASLSVGSYNEQFF
TGCAGCGTTGAAATAGGGGGGGACGCCAGCCTTAGCGTGGGCTCCTACAATGAGCAGTTCTTC
>TRBD2|TRBJ2-7|TRBV30
CACQRDPYEQYF
TGTGCCTGCCAGCGGGACCCCTACGAGCAGTACTTC
>TRBD1|TRBJ1-2|TRBV7-8
CASSPDRVDGYTF
TGTGCCAGCAGCCCCGACAGGGTAGATGGCTACACCTTC
>TRBD2|TRBJ2-5|TRBV6-5
CASSSRGGGAVKTQYF
TGTGCCAGCAGTTCCAGGGGCGGGGGGGCCGTGAAGACCCAGTACTTC
>.|TRBJ1-5|TRBV7-2
CASSLVSGAGNDQPQHF
TGTGCCAGCAGCTTAGTGTCAGGTGCAGGGAACGATCAGCCCCAGCATTTT
>.|TRBJ1-3|TRBV7-8
CASSLGQTDGNTIYF
TGTGCCAGCAGCTTAGGACAGACTGATGGAAACACCATATATTTT
>.|TRBJ1-1|TRBV2
CASRLMGGAFF
TGTGCCAGTAGACTTATGGGGGGAGCTTTCTTT